The clone carrying this T cell receptor (beta chain) was picked up a small number of times. These data originate in a study of PD-L1 blockade in urothelial cancer. The CDR3 runs 11 residues. The V end was cut by 3 bases, the J end by 4 bases, with 6 bases between. The V gene's germline CDR1 is DFQATT and CDR2 SNEGSKA (reference sequence). This sample's time point: peripheral blood 6 weeks after treatment start. This table comes from immunoSEQ multiplex PCR, and its TCRdb copy is limited to in-frame clones, with some not included. Altogether more than 90,000 clones are present, 80% to 95% being singletons, with the ten largest covering approximately 3.5%.

The sequence came from a man aged 55 to 69 with urothelial cancer. The chain uses TRBV20-1 and TRBJ1-1, with D unclear. Material: PBMCs, obtained around atezolizumab (anti-PD-L1) treatment. For the CDR3, the DNA is TGCAGTGCTAGTTCGAGCACTGAAGCTTTCTTT. This gives the protein CSASSSTEAFF.